This T cell receptor (beta chain) was recovered during a study of cytomegalovirus exposure and HLA in healthy donors. PCR involved 60 Vbeta and 13 Jbeta primers. This table comes from immunoSEQ multiplex PCR, and its TCRdb copy is limited to in-frame clones, with some not included. There are tens of thousands of clones in the sample, with approximately 15% held by the top ten. CDR1 MNHNS and CDR2 SASEGT come from the germline V gene. The CDR3 totals 15 residues. Trimming cost V 7 bases and J 3 bases; bases outside gene matches: 9. This TCR was recovered from a man aged 50-59 years in good health and CMV-seropositive. The V gene is TRBV6-1, the J gene TRBJ1-5; 7 bases align to TRBD1. Sequenced material: PBMCs. CDR3 loop: CASIFTGVNNQPQHF. The CDR3 nucleotides are TGTGCCAGCATCTTTACAGGGGTAAACAATCAGCCCCAGCATTTT.